This entry concerns a single T cell receptor (beta chain). The antigen is undetermined. The source of the sample is a study of cytomegalovirus exposure and HLA in healthy donors. Findings and caveats of the study: Available immune exposure information was restricted to CMV serostatus only. Evidence from a later analysis indicated that most CMV-associated TCR beta chains looked HLA-restricted. The authors later found HLA-associated TCR beta chains more clonally expanded than equally common others. Using the classifier, cytomegalovirus status was reportedly diagnosed with high specificity and sensitivity.

PCR was performed using 60 Vbeta and 13 Jbeta primers. Clones were sequenced by immunoSEQ multiplex PCR, and TCRdb holds only the in-frame ones, with some missing. The sample lists about 160,000 clones, around 85% seen once, with 1% in the top ten. Looked up from germline, CDR1 is ENHRY and CDR2 is SYGVKD. The ends lost 6 bases at V and 2 bases at J; junction bases unmatched: 13. The CDR3 runs to 17 residues. Sequenced input: PBMCs. The origin of this receptor is a boy between 2 and 10 years old in good health and CMV-seronegative. The chain links TRBV10-3 to TRBJ1-2, with 9 positions matching TRBD1. As DNA, the CDR3 is TGTGCCATCAGCGGTCCCGGGACAGGGCCCATGAACTATGGCTACACCTTC. Protein sequence: CAISGPGTGPMNYGYTF.